This is a list of T cell receptor beta chains from one sample in a study of blood T cell repertoires in COVID-19. Libraries were prepared by immunoSEQ multiplex PCR; TCRdb keeps only in-frame clonotypes and omits some of them. The sample lists about 200,000 clones; approximately 86% were seen once. The sample comprised peripheral blood. The receptors were gathered from a man in his 60s with acute or convalescent COVID-19. The CDR3 runs from the conserved cysteine through the conserved F or W. A D gene is named only where the DNA matches it firmly. For some rows the clone size is stated as once, few or many, or as a class when expanded; others skip it.

size: NA
D: TRBD1
J: TRBJ2-2
V: TRBV29-1
CDR3: CSGGTGGNTGELFF
DNA: TGCAGCGGCGGGACAGGGGGCAACACCGGGGAGCTGTTTTTT

size: NA
D: TRBD1
J: TRBJ1-1
V: TRBV4-2
CDR3: CASSPRVGGRGTEAFF
DNA: TGTGCCAGCAGCCCACGGGTAGGGGGCCGAGGAACTGAAGCTTTCTTT

size: NA
D: TRBD2
J: TRBJ2-4
V: TRBV6-6
CDR3: CASSYMGTSGGQAKNIQYF
DNA: TGTGCCAGCAGCTACATGGGGACTAGCGGGGGCCAAGCCAAAAACATTCAGTACTTC

size: NA
D: NA
J: TRBJ1-3
V: TRBV6-1
CDR3: CASSERSQAHSGNTIYF
DNA: TGTGCCAGCAGTGAAAGATCGCAGGCTCACTCTGGAAACACCATATATTTT

size: NA
D: NA
J: TRBJ1-1
V: TRBV9
CDR3: CASSPGTRPIQNTEAFF
DNA: TGTGCCAGCAGCCCGGGGACAAGGCCCATCCAGAACACTGAAGCTTTCTTT

size: NA
D: NA
J: TRBJ2-7
V: TRBV7-9
CDR3: CASSFWIERTDSYEQYF
DNA: TGTGCCAGCAGCTTTTGGATCGAACGGACAGATTCCTACGAGCAGTACTTC

size: few
D: NA
J: TRBJ1-5
V: TRBV7-6
CDR3: CASSLGEGGQPQHF
DNA: TGTGCCAGCAGCTTAGGGGAAGGAGGACAGCCCCAGCATTTT

size: once
D: TRBD2
J: TRBJ2-7
V: TRBV7-2
CDR3: CASSRRAGGPNEQYF
DNA: TGTGCCTCTTCCCGGCGGGCGGGGGGGCCCAACGAGCAGTACTTC

size: NA
D: NA
J: TRBJ2-7
V: TRBV5-3
CDR3: CARSSPGTLVHEQYF
DNA: TGTGCCAGAAGCTCCCCCGGGACATTAGTCCACGAGCAGTACTTC

size: NA
D: TRBD1
J: TRBJ2-7
V: TRBV10-2
CDR3: CASSEGGRGIDEQYF
DNA: TGCGCCAGCAGTGAAGGGGGCAGGGGCATCGACGAGCAGTACTTC

size: NA
D: TRBD2
J: TRBJ2-3
V: TRBV7-3
CDR3: CASSTSGGPRSSDTQYF
DNA: TGTGCCAGCAGCACTAGCGGGGGCCCTCGATCTTCAGATACGCAGTATTTT

size: NA
D: NA
J: TRBJ1-5
V: TRBV2
CDR3: CASSDQWPQHF
DNA: TGTGCCAGCAGTGATCAGTGGCCCCAGCATTTT

size: NA
D: TRBD1
J: TRBJ2-1
V: TRBV28
CDR3: CASSAGQGMAYNEQFF
DNA: TGTGCCAGCAGTGCGGGACAGGGGATGGCCTACAATGAGCAGTTCTTC

size: NA
D: TRBD1
J: TRBJ1-1
V: TRBV6-6
CDR3: CASSYPGTGDTEAFF
DNA: TGTGCCAGCAGTTACCCCGGGACAGGGGACACTGAAGCTTTCTTT

size: NA
D: TRBD2
J: TRBJ2-7
V: TRBV14
CDR3: CASSPAGGGYEQYF
DNA: TGTGCCAGCAGCCCCGCGGGAGGGGGCTACGAGCAGTACTTC

size: NA
D: NA
J: TRBJ1-6
V: TRBV19
CDR3: CASGRLNNSPLHF
DNA: TGTGCCAGTGGGCGTCTGAATAATTCACCCCTCCACTTT

size: NA
D: TRBD2
J: TRBJ2-5
V: TRBV9
CDR3: CASSVASGREETQYF
DNA: TGTGCCAGCAGCGTAGCTTCAGGGAGGGAAGAGACCCAGTACTTC

size: NA
D: NA
J: TRBJ1-5
V: TRBV5-5
CDR3: CASSLVADRLSNQPQHF
DNA: TGTGCCAGCAGCTTGGTGGCAGACAGGCTCAGCAATCAGCCCCAGCATTTT

size: NA
D: TRBD1
J: TRBJ1-5
V: TRBV5-5
CDR3: CASSYTGGDNQPQHF
DNA: TGTGCCAGCAGCTACACAGGGGGAGACAATCAGCCCCAGCATTTT

size: NA
D: TRBD1
J: TRBJ1-4
V: TRBV4-2
CDR3: CASSQGGQGGTRNEKLFF
DNA: TGTGCCAGCAGCCAAGGGGGACAGGGAGGGACTAGGAATGAAAAACTGTTTTTT

size: once
D: NA
J: TRBJ2-7
V: TRBV7-2
CDR3: CASSPQLGGEQYF
DNA: TGTGCCAGCAGTCCTCAGCTAGGTGGCGAGCAGTACTTC

size: NA
D: TRBD2
J: TRBJ2-3
V: TRBV5-1
CDR3: CASRPGSSSGGAATQYF
DNA: TGCGCCAGCAGGCCCGGTTCTAGTAGCGGGGGGGCCGCTACGCAGTATTTT

size: NA
D: TRBD1
J: TRBJ1-1
V: TRBV7-9
CDR3: CASSLAGQGFTEAFF
DNA: TGTGCCAGCAGCTTAGCTGGACAGGGTTTCACTGAAGCTTTCTTT

size: NA
D: TRBD1
J: TRBJ2-7
V: TRBV9
CDR3: CASSVLDRGPYEQYF
DNA: TGTGCCAGCAGCGTCCTCGACAGGGGCCCCTACGAGCAGTACTTC

size: NA
D: TRBD1
J: TRBJ1-1
V: TRBV5-5
CDR3: CASSSNDRGLMNTEAFF
DNA: TGTGCCAGCAGTTCGAATGACAGGGGGCTGATGAACACTGAAGCTTTCTTT

size: NA
D: NA
J: TRBJ1-4
V: TRBV7-5
CDR3: CARSSYQNSATNEKLFF
DNA: TGTGCCAGAAGCTCATACCAAAACAGTGCAACTAATGAAAAACTGTTTTTT

size: NA
D: TRBD1
J: TRBJ1-2
V: TRBV18
CDR3: CASSSKQGSSSYGYTF
DNA: TGTGCCAGCTCATCAAAACAGGGGTCGTCGAGCTATGGCTACACCTTC

size: NA
D: NA
J: TRBJ1-3
V: TRBV19
CDR3: CASSLGGSSGNTIYF
DNA: TGTGCCAGTAGCCTCGGGGGGAGCTCTGGAAACACCATATATTTT

size: NA
D: NA
J: TRBJ1-6
V: TRBV2
CDR3: CASKQGWNSPLHF
DNA: TGTGCCAGCAAACAGGGTTGGAATTCACCCCTCCACTTT

size: NA
D: NA
J: TRBJ2-3
V: TRBV30
CDR3: CASNLGPSSTDTQYF
DNA: TGTGCCTCCAACCTAGGTCCGTCTAGCACAGATACGCAGTATTTT

size: few
D: NA
J: TRBJ1-1
V: TRBV18
CDR3: CASSLTVTMNTEAFF
DNA: TGTGCCAGCTCACTTACAGTAACCATGAACACTGAAGCTTTCTTT

size: few
D: TRBD2
J: TRBJ2-7
V: TRBV18
CDR3: CASSPRDGGEQYF
DNA: TGTGCCAGCTCACCTCGGGACGGGGGGGAGCAGTACTTC

size: NA
D: NA
J: TRBJ1-3
V: TRBV10-3
CDR3: CAIRDSSGNTIYF
DNA: TGTGCCATCAGGGACAGCTCTGGAAACACCATATATTTT

size: NA
D: TRBD1
J: TRBJ2-2
V: TRBV5-4
CDR3: CASSQRGPGTGELFF
DNA: TGTGCCAGCAGCCAAAGGGGGCCGGGGACCGGGGAGCTGTTTTTT

size: once
D: NA
J: TRBJ2-2
V: TRBV5-5
CDR3: CASSLGAAGTGELFF
DNA: TGTGCCAGCAGCTTGGGCGCGGCAGGGACCGGGGAGCTGTTTTTT

size: NA
D: NA
J: TRBJ2-1
V: TRBV6-6
CDR3: CASSYPGTTNNEQFF
DNA: TGTGCCAGCAGTTACCCCGGGACAACTAACAATGAGCAGTTCTTC